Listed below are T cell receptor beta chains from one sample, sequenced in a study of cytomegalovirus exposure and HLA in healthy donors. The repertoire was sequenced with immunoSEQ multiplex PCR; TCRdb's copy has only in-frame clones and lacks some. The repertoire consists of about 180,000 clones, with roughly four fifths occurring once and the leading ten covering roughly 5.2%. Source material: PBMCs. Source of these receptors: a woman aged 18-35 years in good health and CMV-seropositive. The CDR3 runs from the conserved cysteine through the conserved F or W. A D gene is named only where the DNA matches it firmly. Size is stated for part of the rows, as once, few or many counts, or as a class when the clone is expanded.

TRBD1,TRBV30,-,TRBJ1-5,CAWSLQGARQPQHF,TGTGCCTGGAGTTTACAGGGGGCTCGACAGCCCCAGCATTTT
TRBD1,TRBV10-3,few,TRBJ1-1,CAIRGQGGTEAFF,TGTGCCATCAGGGGACAGGGGGGCACTGAAGCTTTCTTT
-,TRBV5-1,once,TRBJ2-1,CASSLRQDYNEQFF,TGCGCCAGCAGCTTACGGCAGGATTACAATGAGCAGTTCTTC
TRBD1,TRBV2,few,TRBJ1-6,CACGTGNYNSPLHF,TGTGCCTGTGGGACAGGGAACTATAATTCACCCCTCCACTTT
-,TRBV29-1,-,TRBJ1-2,CSVEEGANYGYTF,TGCAGCGTTGAAGAGGGCGCGAACTATGGCTACACCTTC
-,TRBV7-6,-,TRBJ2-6,CASSQLRSGANVLTF,TGTGCCAGCAGCCAACTACGCTCTGGGGCCAACGTCCTGACTTTC
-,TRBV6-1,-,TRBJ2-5,CASSEGVTQYF,TGTGCCAGCAGTGAAGGAGTGACCCAGTACTTC
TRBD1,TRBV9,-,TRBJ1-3,CASSVRQGSGNTIYF,TGTGCCAGCAGCGTCAGACAGGGCTCTGGAAACACCATATATTTT
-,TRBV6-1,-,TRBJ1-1,CASGRDSNTEAFF,TGTGCCAGCGGACGGGACTCCAACACTGAAGCTTTCTTT
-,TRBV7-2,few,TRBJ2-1,CASGPRGYNEQFF,TGTGCCAGCGGCCCGCGGGGATACAATGAGCAGTTCTTC
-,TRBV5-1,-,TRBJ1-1,CASSFPSTEAFF,TGCGCCAGCAGCTTTCCTTCTACTGAAGCTTTCTTT
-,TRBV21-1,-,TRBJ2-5,CASSESRRLETQYF,TGTGCCAGCAGCGAAAGCCGGAGGCTGGAGACCCAGTACTTC
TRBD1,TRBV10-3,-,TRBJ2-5,CATFPDRGFRETQYF,TGTGCCACCTTCCCGGACAGGGGTTTTAGGGAGACCCAGTACTTC
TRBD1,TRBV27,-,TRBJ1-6,CASSLSPGGNNSPLHF,TGTGCCAGCAGTTTATCCCCAGGGGGCAATAATTCACCCCTCCACTTT
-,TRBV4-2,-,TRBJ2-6,CASSLMRDSGANVLTF,TGTGCCAGCAGCCTTATGAGGGATTCTGGGGCCAACGTCCTGACTTTC
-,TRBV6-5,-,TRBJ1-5,CASSDTSSNQPQHF,TGTGCCAGCAGTGACACCAGTAGCAATCAGCCCCAGCATTTT
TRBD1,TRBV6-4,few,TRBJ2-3,CASRQTGGSTDTQYF,TGTGCCAGCAGACAGACAGGGGGAAGCACAGATACGCAGTATTTT
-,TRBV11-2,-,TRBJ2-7,CASSLGVRRDYEQYF,TGTGCCAGCAGCTTAGGTGTTCGGAGGGACTACGAGCAGTACTTC
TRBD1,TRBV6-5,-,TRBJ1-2,CASKQGRYYGYTF,TGTGCCAGCAAACAGGGGCGCTACTATGGCTACACCTTC
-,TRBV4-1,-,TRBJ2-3,CASSQDLQALTDTQYF,TGCGCCAGCAGCCAAGATTTGCAGGCCCTCACAGATACGCAGTATTTT
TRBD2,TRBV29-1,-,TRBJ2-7,CSVEDGGAGLGSYEQYF,TGCAGCGTTGAAGACGGGGGGGCCGGTTTGGGCTCCTACGAGCAGTACTTC
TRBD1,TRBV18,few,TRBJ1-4,CASSPRGQNNEKLFF,TGTGCCAGCTCACCAAGGGGACAGAATAATGAAAAACTGTTTTTT
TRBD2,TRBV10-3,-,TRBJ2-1,CATTGGNTSYNEQFF,TGTGCCACAACCGGGGGGAACACCTCCTACAATGAGCAGTTCTTC
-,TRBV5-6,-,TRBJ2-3,CASSLGAGFTDTQYF,TGTGCCAGCAGCTTGGGGGCAGGATTCACAGATACGCAGTATTTT
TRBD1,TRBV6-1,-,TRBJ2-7,CASSETGDRSRPAYF,TGTGCCAGCAGTGAAACCGGGGACAGGTCTCGTCCGGCGTACTTC
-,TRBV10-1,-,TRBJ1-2,CASPGNPDYYGYTF,TGCGCCAGCCCAGGGAACCCTGATTACTATGGCTACACCTTC
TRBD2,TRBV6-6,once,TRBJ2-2,CASLNTGQGGAGELFF,TGTGCCAGCCTTAATACGGGGCAGGGAGGGGCCGGGGAGCTGTTTTTT
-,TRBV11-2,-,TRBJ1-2,CASSSIRGKAGYTF,TGTGCCAGCAGCAGTATACGCGGGAAGGCTGGCTACACCTTC
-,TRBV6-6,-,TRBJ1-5,CATQDTGYQPQHF,TGTGCCACCCAGGACACAGGGTATCAGCCCCAGCATTTT
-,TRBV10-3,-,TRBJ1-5,CAISESGGSQPQHF,TGTGCCATCAGTGAGTCTGGGGGGAGCCAGCCCCAGCATTTT
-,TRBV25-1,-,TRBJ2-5,CASSVGGAGTETQYF,TGTGCCAGCAGTGTAGGCGGGGCAGGGACGGAGACCCAGTACTTC
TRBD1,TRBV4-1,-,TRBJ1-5,CASSQVRGQGNQPQHF,TGCGCCAGCAGCCAAGTGCGGGGACAGGGTAATCAGCCCCAGCATTTT
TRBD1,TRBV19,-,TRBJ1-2,CASSILGQNYGYTF,TGTGCCAGTAGTATCCTGGGACAGAACTATGGCTACACCTTC
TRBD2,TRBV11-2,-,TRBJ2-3,CASAGVHVIADTQYF,TGTGCCAGCGCGGGGGTGCATGTGATTGCAGATACGCAGTATTTT
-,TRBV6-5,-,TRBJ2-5,CASSRGLSETQYF,TGTGCCAGCAGCAGGGGATTATCGGAGACCCAGTACTTC
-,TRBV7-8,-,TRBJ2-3,CASSLSITDTQYF,TGTGCCAGCAGCTTATCAATTACAGATACGCAGTATTTT
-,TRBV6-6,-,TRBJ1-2,CASKDPIRDGYTF,TGTGCCAGCAAGGATCCTATCAGGGATGGCTACACCTTC
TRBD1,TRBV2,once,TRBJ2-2,CASNRDRGTGELFF,TGTGCCAGTAACCGGGACAGGGGAACCGGGGAGCTGTTTTTT
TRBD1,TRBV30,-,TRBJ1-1,CAWTRGAEAFF,TGTGCCTGGACCAGGGGGGCTGAAGCTTTCTTT
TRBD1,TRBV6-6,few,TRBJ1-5,CASSRTRDSSNQPQHF,TGTGCCAGCAGTCGGACGAGGGACAGTAGCAATCAGCCCCAGCATTTT
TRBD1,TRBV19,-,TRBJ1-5,CASSILGQSNQPQHF,TGTGCCAGTAGTATTTTGGGACAGTCTAATCAGCCCCAGCATTTT
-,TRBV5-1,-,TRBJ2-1,CASSFREVLAQDNEQFF,TGCGCCAGCAGCTTCAGGGAGGTACTAGCCCAAGACAATGAGCAGTTCTTC
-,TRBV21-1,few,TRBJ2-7,CASSTGQNSYEQYF,TGTGCCAGCAGCACGGGACAAAACTCCTACGAGCAGTACTTC